Listed below are T cell receptor beta chains from one sample, sequenced in a study of regulatory T cells in long-lasting Graves disease. Each CDR3 protein is one row after TCRdb ran MiXCR on the multiplex PCR reads. Of about 220,000 distinct CDR3 sequences detected, approximately 19% appear once; the ten largest clones hold roughly 12%. The same specimen was also included in a second study, on T cells in Graves' hyperthyroidism and ophthalmopathy.

The source material was peripheral blood mononuclear cells (PBMCs), sampled at new diagnosis, from a patient treated with antithyroid drugs. The source is a woman aged 25 to 39 with Graves disease. Each CDR3 is given with its conserved first and last residue. Fields, in order: CDR3 DNA, CDR3 protein, V gene, clone size, J gene, D gene. A D gene is named only where the DNA matches it firmly. Rows give clone size only sometimes, using once, few, many, or a class for an expanded clone.

TGTGCCAGCAGTTTTCAGGGGAGGACAGATACGCAGTATTTT,CASSFQGRTDTQYF,TRBV28,many,TRBJ2-3,NA
TGCGCCAGCAGCTTGGCACAGGGGGCCAATACGCAGTATTTT,CASSLAQGANTQYF,TRBV5-1,few,TRBJ2-3,TRBD1
TGTGCCAGCAGCGGGGGGACAGGGGGACAAGAGACCCAGTACTTC,CASSGGTGGQETQYF,TRBV9,NA,TRBJ2-5,TRBD1
TGTGCCAGCAGCTTAACGCTGATGTCTAGCGGCGATTCCTACAATGAGCAGTTCTTC,CASSLTLMSSGDSYNEQFF,TRBV13,NA,TRBJ2-1,TRBD2
TGCGCCAGCAGTATGTCGGGACAGGGCAATCAGCCCCAGCATTTT,CASSMSGQGNQPQHF,TRBV10-2,many,TRBJ1-5,TRBD1
TGTGCCAGTAGGTGGGCCGGGAACACTGAAGCTTTCTTT,CASRWAGNTEAFF,TRBV19,many,TRBJ1-1,NA
TGTGCCAGCAGTCTAACAGGGGACCTCCCAGATACGCAGTATTTT,CASSLTGDLPDTQYF,TRBV27,NA,TRBJ2-3,TRBD1
TGTGCCAGCAGCTCCCTAAGGGGGTCCACCGGGGAGCTCCAAGAGACCCAGTACTTC,CASSSLRGSTGELQETQYF,TRBV11-3,NA,TRBJ2-5,NA
TGTGCCAGCTCGTCGGGCAGGGTGGGCTACGAGCAGTACTTC,CASSSGRVGYEQYF,TRBV5-6,NA,TRBJ2-7,NA
TGTGCCTGGAGTATTCTAAGACATGGTGGAGACAACACTGAAGCTTTCTTT,CAWSILRHGGDNTEAFF,TRBV30,many,TRBJ1-1,NA
TGTGCCAGCAGACCGACTAGCGGGGGGACTGAAGCTTTCTTT,CASRPTSGGTEAFF,TRBV12-3/TRBV12-4,NA,TRBJ1-1,NA
TGTGCCAGCAGTTTTGGATCAGGGGGAAGCTACGAGCAGTACTTC,CASSFGSGGSYEQYF,TRBV27,many,TRBJ2-7,TRBD1
TGCGCCAGCAGTGAGAAGTTGGAGGGTGGCTATGGCTACACCTTC,CASSEKLEGGYGYTF,TRBV10-2,many,TRBJ1-2,NA
TGTGCCTGGGGTAGCGGGCTTACCTACGAGCAGTACTTC,CAWGSGLTYEQYF,TRBV30,many,TRBJ2-7,TRBD2
TGTGCCAGCAGTGAAAAGACAGGGTCTAATGAAAAACTGTTTTTT,CASSEKTGSNEKLFF,TRBV2,many,TRBJ1-4,TRBD1
TGTGCCAGTAAGACTAGCGGGAGCTCCTACGAGCAGTACTTC,CASKTSGSSYEQYF,TRBV19,many,TRBJ2-7,TRBD2
TGTGCCAGCAGTGGGAGCGGACAGGTCCGCAGTGGTACGCAGTATTTT,CASSGSGQVRSGTQYF,TRBV6-2/TRBV6-3,many,TRBJ2-3,TRBD1
TGTGCCAGCAGCTTGGAGAGACAGGGAAACTATGGCTACACCTTC,CASSLERQGNYGYTF,TRBV11-2,many,TRBJ1-2,TRBD1
TGTGCCAGTAGTGGACAGGGCTTCGCCGGGGAGCTGTTTTTT,CASSGQGFAGELFF,TRBV19,NA,TRBJ2-2,TRBD1
TGTACCTGGAGCTTCGCAATGCCTAATCAGCCCCAGCATTTT,CTWSFAMPNQPQHF,TRBV30,NA,TRBJ1-5,NA
TGTGCCAGCAGCCAAGATGGCACAGGGGAGGAATATGGCTACACCTTC,CASSQDGTGEEYGYTF,TRBV4-2,many,TRBJ1-2,TRBD1
TGTGCCAGCAGCCCTCGGGGGGGACCAGATACGCAGTATTTT,CASSPRGGPDTQYF,TRBV7-9,many,TRBJ2-3,TRBD2
TGTGCCAGCAGTCCGGGACCCGACTCCTACAATGAGCAGTTCTTC,CASSPGPDSYNEQFF,TRBV2,many,TRBJ2-1,NA
TGTGCCAGCAGTGATGCAGGACGGGGCTATCGCTACACCTTC,CASSDAGRGYRYTF,TRBV2,few,TRBJ1-2,NA
TGTGCCAGCAGCTTAGAGCGGGTAAAGGAGCAGTACTTC,CASSLERVKEQYF,TRBV11-2,many,TRBJ2-7,NA
TGTGCCAGCAGCTTAGGACTAGCGGGAGTACACAATGAGCAGTTCTTC,CASSLGLAGVHNEQFF,TRBV7-2,many,TRBJ2-1,TRBD2
TGTGCCAGCAGCTCAACCGACAGTGCGAGCTCTGGAAACACCATATATTTT,CASSSTDSASSGNTIYF,TRBV9,many,TRBJ1-3,NA
TGTGCCAGCAGAACAAACTGGGATCAGCCCCAGCATTTT,CASRTNWDQPQHF,TRBV5-5,many,TRBJ1-5,NA
TGTGCCTGGGTGGGGACAGATACGCAGTATTTT,CAWVGTDTQYF,TRBV30,many,TRBJ2-3,NA
TGTGCCAGCAGGGCCGGGACAGGGGCCTATGGCTACACCTTC,CASRAGTGAYGYTF,TRBV6-2/TRBV6-3,many,TRBJ1-2,TRBD1
TGTGCCAGCAGCCTAACTGGGAGGAATTCACCCCTCCACTTT,CASSLTGRNSPLHF,TRBV14,many,TRBJ1-6,NA
TGTGCCAGCAGCAGCTGGACAGACTCCTACGAGCAGTACTTC,CASSSWTDSYEQYF,TRBV12-3/TRBV12-4,many,TRBJ2-7,NA
TGTGCCAGCAGCCAAGAATGGGGGACCCAGTACTTC,CASSQEWGTQYF,TRBV4-2,many,TRBJ2-5,NA
TGTGCCAGCAGCCCAGGGGGCCTCAACGAGCAGTACTTC,CASSPGGLNEQYF,TRBV9,NA,TRBJ2-7,TRBD1
TGTGCCAGCACTGAGACAGGGGGAAACTATGGCTACACCTTC,CASTETGGNYGYTF,TRBV6-2/TRBV6-3,few,TRBJ1-2,TRBD1
TGTGCCTGGGTTGGACGTTTGATTAATAATTCACCCCTCCACTTT,CAWVGRLINNSPLHF,TRBV30,few,TRBJ1-6,NA
TGTGCCAGCAGTTTGACTAGCGGGATGGATGAGCAGTTCTTC,CASSLTSGMDEQFF,TRBV27,NA,TRBJ2-1,TRBD2
TGTGCCAGCACTCAAAGGGGGTCCTACAATGAGCAGTTCTTC,CASTQRGSYNEQFF,TRBV2,many,TRBJ2-1,NA
TGTGCCAGCAGTCGCGACAGGGTGGGCACTGAAGCTTTCTTT,CASSRDRVGTEAFF,TRBV7-9,few,TRBJ1-1,TRBD1
TGCAGTGCTAGAGATCCGGGGACTAGCTTTGCTGAGCAGTTCTTC,CSARDPGTSFAEQFF,TRBV20-1,NA,TRBJ2-1,TRBD2
TGTGCCAGCAGCCCCTCAACCGCTGGGGGGAGAGGAAGGGGAACGCAGTATTTT,CASSPSTAGGRGRGTQYF,TRBV9,many,TRBJ2-3,NA
TGTGCCAGCAGTCCTGCCAGGGGATACTCTGGAAACACCATATATTTT,CASSPARGYSGNTIYF,TRBV9,many,TRBJ1-3,NA
TGTGCCAGCAGTTTGGGAAAGCCTGAAGCTTTCTTT,CASSLGKPEAFF,TRBV12-3/TRBV12-4,many,TRBJ1-1,NA
TGTGCCACCAGTAGGGGACAGGGCCACGAGCAGTACTTC,CATSRGQGHEQYF,TRBV24-1,many,TRBJ2-7,TRBD1
TGTGCCAGCAGTTACGTTCCGGGACAGGGTTCATATTTCGCCGGGGAGCTGTTTTTT,CASSYVPGQGSYFAGELFF,TRBV6-5,many,TRBJ2-2,TRBD1
TGCAGTGCCACCGAAAACAGGGGCGCCTCCTACGAGCAGTACTTC,CSATENRGASYEQYF,TRBV20-1,many,TRBJ2-7,TRBD1
TGTGCCAGTAGTCCCCTCGGGGCCTCGCCTGAGCAGTTCTTC,CASSPLGASPEQFF,TRBV19,few,TRBJ2-1,NA
TGTGCCAGCAGTTACAGATTACCCGGTTTTGGCACTGAAGCTTTCTTT,CASSYRLPGFGTEAFF,TRBV6-5,many,TRBJ1-1,NA
TGTGCCAGGGATAGCGAGAACCTACCCGGTTCACCCCTCCACTTT,CARDSENLPGSPLHF,TRBV7-9,NA,TRBJ1-6,NA
TGTGCCAGCAGCACCCGTTCCGGGACAGGGGGTTCACCCCTCCACTTT,CASSTRSGTGGSPLHF,TRBV11-2,NA,TRBJ1-6,TRBD1
TGTGCCACCAGTGAGGAACAACCGTACATGAACACTGAAGCTTTCTTT,CATSEEQPYMNTEAFF,TRBV24-1,many,TRBJ1-1,NA
TGTGCCTGGAGTCTTAGCGGGGGGACAACAGATACGCAGTATTTT,CAWSLSGGTTDTQYF,TRBV30,many,TRBJ2-3,TRBD2
TGTGCCAGCAGCCGAGCCGGGACAAAATATAATTCACCCCTCCACTTT,CASSRAGTKYNSPLHF,TRBV14,NA,TRBJ1-6,NA
TGTGCCTGGACAGGACCAGGGGGGTATAATGAAAAACTGTTTTTT,CAWTGPGGYNEKLFF,TRBV30,many,TRBJ1-4,TRBD1
TGTGCCAGCGGAGACCTAGCGGGAGAAGAGACCCAGTACTTC,CASGDLAGEETQYF,TRBV7-9,many,TRBJ2-5,TRBD2
TGTACCACCAACAGGGCGAGGGGTGAAAAACTGTTTTTT,CTTNRARGEKLFF,TRBV2,NA,TRBJ1-4,NA
TGTGCCAGCAGCATCCTGGGAGGGGGGACTAACTATGGCTACACCTTC,CASSILGGGTNYGYTF,TRBV11-2,once,TRBJ1-2,NA
TGTGCCGCACTACAGGAAATGAACACTGAAGCTTTCTTT,CAALQEMNTEAFF,TRBV30,many,TRBJ1-1,NA
TGCGCCAGCAGCTTGGAAATTGGTGAGGGACAGGGGGACACAGATACGCAGTATTTT,CASSLEIGEGQGDTDTQYF,TRBV5-1,once,TRBJ2-3,TRBD1